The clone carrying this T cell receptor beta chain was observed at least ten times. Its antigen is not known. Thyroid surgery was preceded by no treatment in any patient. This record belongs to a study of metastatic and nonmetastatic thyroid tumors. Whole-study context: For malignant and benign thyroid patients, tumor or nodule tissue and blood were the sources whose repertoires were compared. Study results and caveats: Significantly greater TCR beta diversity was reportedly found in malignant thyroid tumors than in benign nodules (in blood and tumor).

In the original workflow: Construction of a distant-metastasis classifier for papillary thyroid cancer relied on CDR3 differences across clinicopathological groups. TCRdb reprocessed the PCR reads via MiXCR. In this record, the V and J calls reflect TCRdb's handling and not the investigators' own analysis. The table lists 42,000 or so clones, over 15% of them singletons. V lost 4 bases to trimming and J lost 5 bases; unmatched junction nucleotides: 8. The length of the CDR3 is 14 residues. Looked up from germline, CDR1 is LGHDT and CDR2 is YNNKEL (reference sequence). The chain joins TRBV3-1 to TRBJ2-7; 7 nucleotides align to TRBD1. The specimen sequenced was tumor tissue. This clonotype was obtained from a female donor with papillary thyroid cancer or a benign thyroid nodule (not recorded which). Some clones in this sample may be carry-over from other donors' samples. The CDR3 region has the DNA TGTGCCAGCAGCCCGACTCGGGACAGCGACGAGCAGTACTTC. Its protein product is CASSPTRDSDEQYF.